A selection of T cell receptor beta chains follows, all from one sample in a study of shared clonotypes between healthy human individuals. Method: immunoSEQ multiplex PCR; TCRdb's copy keeps in-frame clones and lacks some. Among about 2.1 million clones listed, just under 95% were seen once. Sequenced sample: naive CD8+ T cells from PBMCs. The source is a man between 18 and 35 years old in good health. Some clones in this sample may be carry-over from other donors' samples. Both conserved end residues are part of each CDR3. A D gene is named only where the DNA matches it firmly.

>TRBV5-6|TRBJ2-1|TRBD2
CASSQGLAEDLF
>TRBV6-6|TRBJ2-2|TRBD2
CASSYGLAGEVGELFF
>TRBV11-2|.|.
CASSLGAGGTYEQYF
>TRBV4-1|TRBJ2-5|.
CASSPATGYLYEQYF
>TRBV9|TRBJ2-5|.
CASSVGDQETQYF
>TRBV9|TRBJ1-5|TRBD1
CASSFLRDSDSNQPQHF
>TRBV29-1|TRBJ2-2|TRBD1
CSVEGQGNTGELFF
>TRBV5-1|TRBJ2-7|.
CASSLAPTQSSYEQYF
>TRBV7-2|TRBJ2-7|.
CASSLGVEQYF
>TRBV6-1|TRBJ2-3|TRBD2
CASSARTSAGDTQYF
>TRBV30|TRBJ1-1|.
CASLATGVVWAFF
>TRBV4-3|TRBJ1-1|.
CASSHAAGRAEAFF
>TRBV28|TRBJ2-1|.
CASSPSDGHNEQFF
>TRBV29-1|TRBJ2-6|.
CSVEEYGGSGANVLTF
>TRBV7-8|TRBJ1-2|.
CASGGYGTFNYGYTF
>TRBV25-1|TRBJ1-6|.
CASSEWGSSYNSPLHF